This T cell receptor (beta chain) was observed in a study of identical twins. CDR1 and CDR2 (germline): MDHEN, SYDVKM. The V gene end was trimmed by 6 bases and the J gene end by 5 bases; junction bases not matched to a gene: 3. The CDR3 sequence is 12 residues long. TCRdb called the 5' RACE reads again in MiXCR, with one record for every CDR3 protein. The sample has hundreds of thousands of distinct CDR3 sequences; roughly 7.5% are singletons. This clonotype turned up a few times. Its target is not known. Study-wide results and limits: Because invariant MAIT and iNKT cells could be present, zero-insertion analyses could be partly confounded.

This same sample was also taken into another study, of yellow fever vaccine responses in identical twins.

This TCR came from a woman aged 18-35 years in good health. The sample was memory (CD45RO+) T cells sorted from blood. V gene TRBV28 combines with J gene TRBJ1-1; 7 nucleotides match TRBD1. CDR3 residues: CASSATGTEAFF. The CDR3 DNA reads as TGTGCCAGCAGCGCGACAGGGACTGAAGCTTTCTTT.